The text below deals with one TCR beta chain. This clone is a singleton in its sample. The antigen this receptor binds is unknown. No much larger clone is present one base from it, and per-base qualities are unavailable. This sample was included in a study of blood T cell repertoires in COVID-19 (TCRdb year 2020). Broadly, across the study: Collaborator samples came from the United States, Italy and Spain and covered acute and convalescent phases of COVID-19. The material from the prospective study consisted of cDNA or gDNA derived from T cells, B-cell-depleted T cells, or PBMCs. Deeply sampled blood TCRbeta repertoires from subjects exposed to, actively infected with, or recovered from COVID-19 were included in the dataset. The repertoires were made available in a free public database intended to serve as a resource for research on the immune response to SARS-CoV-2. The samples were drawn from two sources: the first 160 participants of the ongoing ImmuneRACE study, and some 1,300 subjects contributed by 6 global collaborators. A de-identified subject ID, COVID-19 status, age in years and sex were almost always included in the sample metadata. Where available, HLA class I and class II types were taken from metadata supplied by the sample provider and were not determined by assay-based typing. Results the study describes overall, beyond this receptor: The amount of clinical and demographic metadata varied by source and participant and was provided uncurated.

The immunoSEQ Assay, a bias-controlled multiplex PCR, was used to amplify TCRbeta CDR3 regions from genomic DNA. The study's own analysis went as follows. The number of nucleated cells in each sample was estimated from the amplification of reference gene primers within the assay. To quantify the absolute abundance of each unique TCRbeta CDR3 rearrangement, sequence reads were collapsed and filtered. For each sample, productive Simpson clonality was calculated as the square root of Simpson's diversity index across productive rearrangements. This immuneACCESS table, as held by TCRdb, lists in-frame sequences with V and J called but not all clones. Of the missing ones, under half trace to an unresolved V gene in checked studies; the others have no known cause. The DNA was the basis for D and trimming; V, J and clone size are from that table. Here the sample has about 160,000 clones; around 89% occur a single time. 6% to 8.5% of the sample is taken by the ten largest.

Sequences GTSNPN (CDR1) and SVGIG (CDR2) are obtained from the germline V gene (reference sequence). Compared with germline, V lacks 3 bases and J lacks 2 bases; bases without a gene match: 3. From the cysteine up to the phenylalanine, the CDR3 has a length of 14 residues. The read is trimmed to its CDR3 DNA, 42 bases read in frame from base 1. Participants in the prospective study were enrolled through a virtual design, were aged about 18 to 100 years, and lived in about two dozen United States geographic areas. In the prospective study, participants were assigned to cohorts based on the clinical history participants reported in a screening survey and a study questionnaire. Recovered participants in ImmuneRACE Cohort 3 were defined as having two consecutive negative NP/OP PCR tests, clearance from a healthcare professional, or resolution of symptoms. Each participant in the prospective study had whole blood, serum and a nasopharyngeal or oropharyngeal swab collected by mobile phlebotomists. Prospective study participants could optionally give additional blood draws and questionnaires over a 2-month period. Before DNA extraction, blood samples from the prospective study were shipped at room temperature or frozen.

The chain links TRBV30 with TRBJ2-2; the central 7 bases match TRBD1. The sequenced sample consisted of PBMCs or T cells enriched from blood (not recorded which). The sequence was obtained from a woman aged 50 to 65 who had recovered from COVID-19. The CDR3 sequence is CAWRGDSNTGELFF. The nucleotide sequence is TGTGCCTGGAGGGGGGACAGCAACACCGGGGAGCTGTTTTTT.